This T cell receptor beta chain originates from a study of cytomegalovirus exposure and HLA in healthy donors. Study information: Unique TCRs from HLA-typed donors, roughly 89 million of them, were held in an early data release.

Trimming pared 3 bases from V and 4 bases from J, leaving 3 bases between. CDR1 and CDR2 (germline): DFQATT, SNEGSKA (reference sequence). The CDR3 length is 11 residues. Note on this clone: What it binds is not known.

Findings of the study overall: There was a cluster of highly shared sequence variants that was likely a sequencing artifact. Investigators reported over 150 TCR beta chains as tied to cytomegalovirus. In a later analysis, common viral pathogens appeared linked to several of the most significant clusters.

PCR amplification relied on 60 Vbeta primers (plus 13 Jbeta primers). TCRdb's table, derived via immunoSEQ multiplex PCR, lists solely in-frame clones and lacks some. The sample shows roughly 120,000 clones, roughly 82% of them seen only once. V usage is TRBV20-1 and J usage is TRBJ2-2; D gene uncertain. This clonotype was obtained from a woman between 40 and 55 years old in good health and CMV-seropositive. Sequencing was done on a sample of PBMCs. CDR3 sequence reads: CSASRTGELFF. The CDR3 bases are TGCAGTGCTAGTCGCACCGGGGAGCTGTTTTTT.